Below, 20 T cell receptor beta chains from the same sample are listed, as sequenced in a study of T-cell memory formation after mild COVID-19. TCRdb itself ran the 5' RACE reads through MiXCR, one entry per CDR3 protein. This sample has over 350,000 distinct CDR3 sequences; approximately 24% occur once, and the top ten carry 7.5% to 10%. The sequenced sample was PBMCs or a T cell subset sorted from them (not recorded which). Receptors originate from an adult woman who had mild COVID-19 (a few samples of this study predate the infection). Cell type and time point are not known.

The rearrangement joins TRBV30 to TRBJ2-1; possibly TRBD2 for D (5 bases). CDR3 length: 15 residues. The V end was cut by 3 bases, the J end by 9 bases, with 21 bases between. The germline CDR1 and CDR2 sequences are GTSNPN and SVGIG (reference sequence). The CDR3 region is CAWRDLRERLTEQFF. In nucleotides, the CDR3 is TGTGCCTGGAGGGACTTAAGGGAGAGGCTTACTGAGCAGTTCTTC.

The rearrangement joins TRBV12-3 or TRBV12-4 to TRBJ2-1; D is possibly TRBD2 (5 bases). The CDR3 totals 16 residues. Trimming stripped 5 bases from V and 8 bases from J, with 22 bases between. Here the CDR3 reads CASSDASRRPGDEQFF. The CDR3, as DNA: TGTGCCAGCAGTGATGCCTCACGACGGCCCGGGGATGAGCAGTTCTTC.

This chain links TRBV4-3 with TRBJ2-1; 9 bases map to TRBD2. The germline gives CDR1 LGHNA, CDR2 YSLEER. CDR3 size: 16 residues. V shed 4 bases and J 6 bases; nucleotides not matched to a gene: 10. The CDR3 DNA sequence: TGCGCCAGCAGCCCCCCATCGGTTAGCGGGAGCAATGAGCAGTTCTTC. The encoded protein is CASSPPSVSGSNEQFF.

The rearrangement links TRBV10-2 to TRBJ2-2; D may be TRBD1 (5 bases). V gave up 3 bases and J gave up 1 base, with 9 bases separating them. The CDR3 loop spans 15 amino acids. Germline assignment: CDR1 WSHSY and CDR2 SAAADI. DNA for the CDR3: TGCGCCAGCAGTGATGGGGCAGGGAACACCGGGGAGCTGTTTTTT. Translation gives CASSDGAGNTGELFF.

This clonotype was counted only a few times. The J gene is TRBJ2-1, the V gene TRBV6-5; the D gene is possibly TRBD2 (7 bases). The germline V gene has CDR1 MNHEY and CDR2 SVGAGI. V was shortened by 4 bases and J by 7 bases, with 20 bases between the two germline ends. CDR3 length: 16 residues. CDR3 in DNA: TGTGCCAGCAGTTCTCCTTCGGAGGGGGGGTGGAATGAGCAGTTCTTC. It codes for CASSSPSEGGWNEQFF.

This clonotype was picked up many times. A junction end diverges from the germline sequence, so it may reflect a read error. The rearrangement uses TRBV7-8 and TRBJ2-1; no reliable D call. This CDR3 contains 11 residues. CDR1 is SGHVS, CDR2 FQNEAQ, per germline. CDR3 nucleotide sequence: TGTGCCACCAGCTCCTACAATGAGCAGTTCTTC. Protein sequence: CATSSYNEQFF.

This clonotype was detected a few times. The chain couples TRBV5-5 to TRBJ2-3; weak D call: TRBD2 (5 bases). V was shortened by 4 bases and J by 9 bases, with 15 bases between the two germline ends. The CDR3 length is 13 residues. Germline V gene lookup returns CDR1 SGHKS and CDR2 YYEKEE (reference sequence). The CDR3 sequence is CASSQRLLLTQYF. CDR3 sequence (DNA): TGTGCCAGCAGCCAGAGACTACTATTAACGCAGTATTTT.

There are a few counts of this clonotype. The chain carries TRBV7-9 and TRBJ1-3; a possible D gene is TRBD1 (5 bases). V gave up 1 base and J gave up 3 bases, with 10 bases separating them. The CDR3 has 15 amino acids. Germline V CDR1 and CDR2: SEHNR, FQNEAQ (reference sequence). The CDR3 loop reads CASSLVRGFGNTIYF. As DNA, the CDR3 is TGTGCCAGCAGCTTAGTCCGGGGGTTTGGAAACACCATATATTTT. The whole variable domain, remainder taken from reference TRBV7-9 and TRBJ1-3, is DTGVSQNPRHKITKRGQNVTFRCDPISEHNRLYWYRQTLGQGPEFLTYFQNEAQLEKSRLLSDRFSAERPKGSFSTLEIQRTEQGDSAMYLCASSLVRGFGNTIYFGEGSWLTVV.

In its sample, this clonotype was seen a few times. The genes are TRBV24-1 and TRBJ1-5; the D gene is possibly TRBD1 (5 bases). Trimming removed 5 bases from V and 0 bases from J, with 7 bases in between. The germline CDR1 and CDR2 sequences are KGHDR and SFDVKD. CDR3 length: 14 residues. CDR3 residues: CATSAGYSNQPQHF. The CDR3 nucleotides read TGTGCCACCAGTGCAGGGTATAGCAATCAGCCCCAGCATTTT.

V and J are TRBV4-3 and TRBJ1-1; D gene ambiguous. CDR1 LGHNA and CDR2 YSLEER come from the germline V gene. Trimming left V 0 bases short and J 1 base short, with 9 bases between. The CDR3 loop spans 15 amino acids. The CDR3 DNA is TGCGCCAGCAGCCAAGAGGCCTTGGGGAACACTGAAGCTTTCTTT. This sequence encodes CASSQEALGNTEAFF.

This clonotype has a count of ten or more. The gene calls are TRBV7-9 and TRBJ1-1; D gene uncertain. The V end lost 5 bases, the J end lost 4 bases, and 20 bases lay between the germline ends. Germline V gene sequence: CDR1 SEHNR, CDR2 FQNEAQ (reference sequence). The CDR3 consists of 16 residues. The CDR3 loop is CASSPRLAGGVTEAFF. The DNA of the CDR3 is TGTGCCAGCAGCCCTCGGTTGGCAGGAGGAGTCACTGAAGCTTTCTTT.

This clonotype has only a few counts. This chain links TRBV7-2 with TRBJ1-5, with D perhaps matching TRBD1 (6 bases). The CDR3 consists of 15 residues. Germline-derived CDR1 and CDR2 are SGHTA and FQGNSA. The V and J ends lost 7 bases and 6 bases respectively, with 19 bases between them. The CDR3 bases are TGTGCCAGCACCCCTACGTGGGGGGGCGGTCAGCCCCAGCATTTT. Translated, it gives CASTPTWGGGQPQHF. Using reference TRBV7-2 and TRBJ1-5 for the parts outside the CDR3, the full variable domain is GAGVSQSPSNKVTEKGKDVELRCDPISGHTALYWYRQSLGQGLEFLIYFQGNSAPDKSGLPSDRFSAERTGGSVSTLTIQRTQQEDSAVYLCASTPTWGGGQPQHFGDGTRLSIL.

The DNA of the CDR3 is TGCGCCAGCAGCTTCGGACAGGGGGCGTCAGAGACCCAGTACTTC. Translating it yields CASSFGQGASETQYF. V and J are TRBV4-1 and TRBJ2-5; 11 bases line up with TRBD1. Germline lookup yields CDR1 MGHRA and CDR2 YSYEKL. V lost 5 bases to trimming and J lost 4 bases; unmatched junction nucleotides: 6. The CDR3 runs 15 residues.

CDR3: CASSPETLGFHEQYF. CDR3 DNA: TGTGCCAGCAGCCCCGAAACCCTAGGGTTCCACGAGCAGTACTTC. The rearrangement links TRBV12-3 or TRBV12-4 to TRBJ2-7; D not resolved. V lost 6 bases, J lost 5 bases, and 20 bases lay in between. The CDR3 runs to 15 residues.

The CDR3 protein is CASSPRGHEQFF. CDR3 DNA sequence: TGTGCCAGCAGCCCGCGAGGACATGAGCAGTTCTTC. The chain links TRBV11-2 to TRBJ2-1; no definite D call. The CDR3 is 12 amino acids. V was clipped by 5 bases and J by 8 bases, with 10 bases between them. Germline values: CDR1 SGHAT, CDR2 FQNNGV.

The genes are TRBV5-1 and TRBJ2-6, with a tentative D call TRBD2 (5 bases). This CDR3 is 16 amino acids long. Trimming removed 4 bases from V and 0 bases from J, with 11 bases in between. Germline CDR1 reads SGHRS; CDR2 reads YFSETQ. The CDR3 protein is CASSEGLSSGANVLTF. The CDR3, as DNA: TGCGCCAGCAGCGAGGGCCTCTCCTCTGGGGCCAACGTCCTGACTTTC.

The chain recombines TRBV20-1 with TRBJ1-2; the match to TRBD1 covers 9 bases. The CDR3 is made up of 13 amino acids. The trim removed 5 bases at V and 7 bases at J, leaving 8 bases unmatched. CDR1 is DFQATT and CDR2 is SNEGSKA in the germline V gene (reference sequence). The CDR3 sequence is CSAGRDREGGYTF. The CDR3 nucleotides are TGCAGTGCTGGTCGGGACAGGGAGGGTGGCTACACCTTC.

The chain is built from TRBV7-2 and TRBJ2-2; a possible D gene is TRBD2 (6 bases). The germline CDR1 and CDR2 sequences are SGHTA and FQGNSA. Deletions cut 4 bases from V and 0 bases from J, with 15 bases between. The CDR3 contains 17 residues. The DNA for the CDR3 is TGTGCCAGCAGCTCCCCCGGCGGGACGGCGAACACCGGGGAGCTGTTTTTT. Translation gives CASSSPGGTANTGELFF.

In this sample, this clonotype turned up a few times. The genes are TRBV24-1 and TRBJ1-5; D unresolved. Trimming cost V 2 bases and J 4 bases, with 5 bases left between them. The CDR3 loop spans 13 amino acids. The germline V gene encodes CDR1 KGHDR and CDR2 SFDVKD. CDR3 loop: CATSDSKNQPQHF. The CDR3, as DNA: TGTGCCACCAGTGATTCGAAGAATCAGCCCCAGCATTTT.

This clonotype has only a few counts. J is TRBJ1-6 and V is TRBV9; D is unresolved. The CDR3 totals 15 residues. The germline gives CDR1 SGDLS, CDR2 YYNGEE. Trimming cost V 0 bases and J 8 bases, with 12 bases left between them. The CDR3: CASSVEVRTDSPLHF. DNA for the CDR3: TGTGCCAGCAGCGTAGAGGTCAGGACGGATTCACCCCTCCACTTT.